This is a list of T cell receptor beta chains from one sample in a study of blood T cell repertoires in COVID-19. Assay used: immunoSEQ multiplex PCR; TCRdb lists only in-frame clones, some missing. In the table there are roughly 63,000 clones, around 74% of which are singletons. Sequenced input: peripheral blood. These receptors originate from a woman older than 75 with acute or convalescent COVID-19. The CDR3 runs from the conserved cysteine through the conserved F or W. D genes are given only for firm matches. Clone size is given for some rows only: seen once, a few or many times, or a class if the clone is expanded.

size: .; V: TRBV25-1; J: TRBJ2-2; D: .; CDR3: CASSESRTFGELFF; DNA: TGTGCCAGCAGTGAATCAAGGACTTTCGGGGAGCTGTTTTTT
size: .; V: TRBV4-3; J: TRBJ2-1; D: TRBD2; CDR3: CASSQRAGTSGNNEQFF; DNA: TGCGCCAGCAGCCAGAGGGCCGGGACTAGCGGGAACAATGAGCAGTTCTTC
size: few; V: TRBV3-1/TRBV3-2; J: TRBJ2-7; D: .; CDR3: CASSRQELSYEQYF; DNA: TGTGCCAGCAGCCGACAGGAGCTATCCTACGAGCAGTACTTC
size: .; V: TRBV28; J: TRBJ2-7; D: TRBD2; CDR3: CASSLWGGLKNEQYF; DNA: TGTGCCAGCAGTTTATGGGGAGGGTTAAAAAACGAGCAGTACTTC
size: .; V: TRBV6-2/TRBV6-3; J: TRBJ1-5; D: TRBD1; CDR3: CASCRDRDHQPQHF; DNA: TGTGCCAGCTGCCGGGACAGGGACCATCAGCCCCAGCATTTT
size: .; V: TRBV28; J: TRBJ1-5; D: TRBD1; CDR3: CASRTPGQGFQPQHF; DNA: TGTGCCAGCAGGACTCCGGGACAGGGTTTTCAGCCCCAGCATTTT
size: .; V: TRBV7-2; J: TRBJ1-5; D: .; CDR3: CASSTLPVSNQPQHF; DNA: TGTGCCAGCAGCACCTTGCCAGTTAGCAATCAGCCCCAGCATTTT
size: .; V: TRBV10-3; J: TRBJ2-7; D: TRBD2; CDR3: CAISESSSGHYEQYF; DNA: TGTGCCATCAGTGAGTCCTCTAGCGGACATTACGAGCAGTACTTC
size: .; V: TRBV15; J: TRBJ2-2; D: .; CDR3: CATSQGRRTGELFF; DNA: TGTGCCACCAGCCAGGGTCGGCGAACCGGGGAGCTGTTTTTT
size: few; V: TRBV7-2; J: TRBJ1-5; D: .; CDR3: CASSLDRPGPGVGQPQHF; DNA: TGTGCCAGCAGCTTAGACCGACCGGGGCCAGGGGTAGGGCAGCCCCAGCATTTT
size: .; V: TRBV19; J: TRBJ2-4; D: TRBD2; CDR3: CASSDAGTSGVGGIQYF; DNA: TGTGCCAGTAGTGATGCCGGGACTAGCGGAGTTGGGGGCATTCAGTACTTC
size: .; V: TRBV9; J: TRBJ2-7; D: .; CDR3: CASNRDTGSLSYEQYF; DNA: TGTGCCAGCAACCGAGATACGGGTTCCCTCTCCTACGAGCAGTACTTC
size: .; V: TRBV18; J: TRBJ1-4; D: .; CDR3: CASSPREINEKLFF; DNA: TGTGCCAGCTCACCGAGGGAAATTAATGAAAAACTGTTTTTT
size: .; V: TRBV7-3; J: TRBJ2-1; D: TRBD2; CDR3: CASSLTSGTYNEQFF; DNA: TGTGCCAGCAGCCTGACTAGCGGCACATACAATGAGCAGTTCTTC
size: .; V: TRBV3-1/TRBV3-2; J: TRBJ2-3; D: TRBD2; CDR3: CASSQASGSTDTQYF; DNA: TGTGCCAGCAGCCAAGCTAGCGGAAGCACAGATACGCAGTATTTT
size: .; V: TRBV29-1; J: TRBJ1-2; D: .; CDR3: CSVRNATAPYGYTF; DNA: TGCAGCGTTAGGAATGCGACAGCCCCCTATGGCTACACCTTC
size: .; V: TRBV5-5; J: TRBJ1-2; D: .; CDR3: CASSISTDRFGYTF; DNA: TGTGCCAGCAGCATCTCGACAGATCGTTTTGGCTACACCTTC
size: .; V: TRBV11-2; J: TRBJ2-1; D: TRBD1; CDR3: CASSQDRGRGKEQFF; DNA: TGTGCCAGCAGTCAAGACAGGGGGCGCGGTAAGGAGCAGTTCTTC
size: .; V: TRBV4-2; J: TRBJ1-2; D: .; CDR3: CASSPRGGANYGYTF; DNA: TGTGCCAGCAGCCCCCGGGGGGGAGCTAACTATGGCTACACCTTC
size: .; V: TRBV6-2/TRBV6-3; J: TRBJ2-7; D: TRBD2; CDR3: CASSYPLRGGRDYEQYF; DNA: TGTGCCAGCAGTTACCCCCTCCGTGGCGGGAGGGACTACGAGCAGTACTTC
size: .; V: TRBV7-2; J: TRBJ2-7; D: .; CDR3: CASSLAIQRAYEQYF; DNA: TGTGCCAGCAGCTTAGCTATCCAGCGGGCCTACGAGCAGTACTTC
size: .; V: TRBV9; J: TRBJ2-3; D: .; CDR3: CASSPRSPDTQYF; DNA: TGTGCCAGCAGCCCCCGGAGCCCAGATACGCAGTATTTT
size: few; V: TRBV11-3; J: TRBJ2-7; D: TRBD2; CDR3: CASSLQGLASPGTYEQYF; DNA: TGTGCCAGCAGCCTCCAGGGACTAGCTTCTCCCGGGACGTACGAGCAGTACTTC
size: .; V: TRBV18; J: TRBJ2-7; D: TRBD1; CDR3: CASSPTLGQGGTEQYF; DNA: TGTGCCAGCTCACCAACATTGGGACAGGGGGGTACCGAGCAGTACTTC
size: .; V: TRBV9; J: TRBJ2-5; D: TRBD2; CDR3: CASSVGLAGMGAQETQYF; DNA: TGTGCCAGCAGCGTAGGGCTAGCGGGAATGGGCGCCCAAGAGACCCAGTACTTC
size: .; V: TRBV7-2; J: TRBJ1-3; D: TRBD1; CDR3: CASSTLTGGGHTIYF; DNA: TGTGCCAGCAGCACTCTGACAGGGGGAGGACACACCATATATTTT
size: .; V: TRBV13; J: TRBJ2-2; D: .; CDR3: CASSSPGVLNTGELFF; DNA: TGTGCCAGCAGCTCACCGGGAGTATTGAACACCGGGGAGCTGTTTTTT
size: .; V: TRBV30; J: TRBJ1-1; D: .; CDR3: CAWRITANTEAFF; DNA: TGTGCCTGGAGGATAACAGCGAACACTGAAGCTTTCTTT
size: .; V: TRBV25-1; J: TRBJ1-1; D: .; CDR3: CASSDRQGITEAFF; DNA: TGTGCCAGCAGTGATAGGCAGGGGATCACTGAAGCTTTCTTT
size: few; V: TRBV2; J: TRBJ2-1; D: TRBD2; CDR3: CASRGLAGLNEQFF; DNA: TGTGCCAGCAGGGGACTAGCAGGGCTCAATGAGCAGTTCTTC
size: few; V: TRBV5-4; J: TRBJ2-3; D: .; CDR3: CASSLVVADTQYF; DNA: TGTGCCAGCAGCTTGGTAGTCGCAGATACGCAGTATTTT
size: .; V: TRBV30; J: TRBJ1-4; D: .; CDR3: CAWSFQGSNEKLFF; DNA: TGTGCCTGGAGCTTCCAGGGATCTAATGAAAAACTGTTTTTT
size: .; V: TRBV27; J: TRBJ1-1; D: TRBD1; CDR3: CASRKIGQGPDAEAFF; DNA: TGTGCCAGCAGGAAAATAGGACAGGGGCCTGACGCTGAAGCTTTCTTT
size: .; V: TRBV28; J: TRBJ2-7; D: TRBD2; CDR3: CASSPPAGGPYEQYF; DNA: TGTGCCAGCAGCCCCCCAGCGGGAGGACCCTACGAGCAGTACTTC
size: .; V: TRBV18; J: TRBJ2-3; D: .; CDR3: CASSPVMSDTDTQYF; DNA: TGTGCCAGCTCACCAGTAATGAGCGACACAGATACGCAGTATTTT
size: .; V: TRBV11-3; J: TRBJ2-5; D: .; CDR3: CASSSGLLRQETQYF; DNA: TGTGCCAGCAGCTCGGGACTGTTAAGACAAGAGACCCAGTACTTC
size: .; V: TRBV5-4; J: TRBJ2-7; D: TRBD1; CDR3: CASSLGDRKYEQYF; DNA: TGTGCCAGCAGCTTAGGGGACAGGAAGTACGAGCAGTACTTC
size: .; V: TRBV5-6; J: TRBJ2-7; D: TRBD2; CDR3: CASSLFSLAGPASYEQYF; DNA: TGTGCCAGCAGCTTGTTTAGCCTAGCGGGGCCAGCCTCCTACGAGCAGTACTTC
size: .; V: TRBV29-1; J: TRBJ2-3; D: .; CDR3: CSVEGPSLKRDTQYF; DNA: TGCAGCGTTGAAGGGCCCTCCCTTAAGCGAGATACGCAGTATTTT
size: .; V: TRBV11-3; J: TRBJ1-1; D: .; CDR3: CASSLDLTGEAFF; DNA: TGTGCCAGCAGCTTAGATCTTACAGGTGAAGCTTTCTTT
size: few; V: TRBV6-2/TRBV6-3; J: TRBJ2-7; D: TRBD1; CDR3: CASSALGQGPVEQYF; DNA: TGTGCCAGCAGCGCCCTGGGACAGGGACCTGTCGAGCAGTACTTC
size: .; V: TRBV28; J: TRBJ2-7; D: TRBD2; CDR3: CASTIAGISYEQYF; DNA: TGTGCCAGCACCATAGCGGGAATCTCCTACGAGCAGTACTTC
size: .; V: TRBV12-5; J: TRBJ2-3; D: TRBD2; CDR3: CASGLGLAGGSDTQYF; DNA: TGTGCTAGTGGTTTGGGACTAGCGGGAGGTTCAGATACGCAGTATTTT
size: .; V: TRBV4-2; J: TRBJ2-5; D: TRBD2; CDR3: CASSQVSSGRAGETQYF; DNA: TGTGCCAGCAGCCAAGTTTCCAGCGGGAGGGCCGGGGAGACCCAGTACTTC